A single sample is the source of the 6 T cell receptor beta chains below, sequenced in a study of OX40 agonist ivuxolimab in advanced cancers. Libraries were prepared by immunoSEQ multiplex PCR; TCRdb keeps only in-frame clonotypes and omits some of them. This table has about 19,000 clones, 90% appearing once. The sample was CD4+ or CD8+ T cells sorted from blood, taken in a trial of the OX40 agonist ivuxolimab. These receptors were obtained from an adult with an advanced solid tumor such as melanoma, head and neck, liver or kidney cancer.

CDR3 DNA sequence: TGTGCCAGCAGTTACACCGACGGAAAAGGGGGCAGAGCTTTCTTT. This translates into CASSYTDGKGGRAFF. The chain joins TRBV6-5 to TRBJ1-1; 7 bases are a match to TRBD1. The V gene end was trimmed by 2 bases and the J gene end by 10 bases; junction bases not matched to a gene: 13. The CDR3 is 15 amino acids. Germline V gene lookup returns CDR1 MNHEY and CDR2 SVGAGI.

The chain uses TRBV12-5 and TRBJ2-5, with 7 positions matching TRBD2. This CDR3 is built from 15 residues. Trimming at V came to 1 base and at J to 2 bases, leaving 4 bases not matched to a gene. The germline V gene encodes CDR1 LGHNT and CDR2 FRNRAP. The CDR3 DNA follows: TGTGCTAGTGGTTTGGGGTACGGGGGGCAAGAGACCCAGTACTTC. It specifies CASGLGYGGQETQYF.

The J gene is TRBJ2-7, the V gene TRBV27; 11 nucleotides match TRBD2. Trimming cost V 5 bases and J 2 bases; bases outside gene matches: 2. CDR3 length: 14 residues. From germline, CDR1 is MNHEY and CDR2 SMNVEV (reference sequence). CDR3 sequence reads: CASSTSGRPYEQYF. The CDR3 nucleotides read TGTGCCAGCAGTACTAGCGGGAGACCCTACGAGCAGTACTTC.

This clone was detected only once. The V and J genes are TRBV4-1 and TRBJ1-5, with a tentative D call TRBD1 (6 bases). The CDR3 spans 17 residues. V was cut by 0 bases and J by 2 bases, with 14 bases left in between. Germline loops: CDR1 MGHRA, CDR2 YSYEKL. The CDR3 bases are TGCGCCAGCAGCCAAGAGGTTGGGGGCGCCGGCAATCAGCCCCAGCATTTT. It yields the protein CASSQEVGGAGNQPQHF.

The gene calls are TRBV9 and TRBJ2-5; TRBD1 matches 7 bases. The CDR3 totals 15 residues. With V trimmed by 4 bases and J by 2 bases, 8 bases remained unmatched. Germline V gene lookup returns CDR1 SGDLS and CDR2 YYNGEE. The CDR3 protein is CASSPWGQIQETQYF. The CDR3 nucleotides read TGTGCCAGCAGCCCCTGGGGACAGATTCAAGAGACCCAGTACTTC.

This sequence joins TRBV29-1 and TRBJ2-3; a possible D gene is TRBD1 (7 bases). The length of the CDR3 is 15 residues. Germline V gives CDR1 SQVTM, CDR2 ANQGSEA. Trimming shortened V by 4 bases and J by 1 base, and 15 bases separated the two germline ends. CDR3 sequence (DNA): TGCAGCGTTGTTCCTGGCGGGACAGGCACAGATACGCAGTATTTT. This sequence encodes CSVVPGGTGTDTQYF.